The 15 T cell receptor beta chains below all came from one sample that was sequenced in a study of OX40 agonist ivuxolimab in advanced cancers. Profiled with immunoSEQ multiplex PCR; TCRdb holds only in-frame clones, not every one. Among 73,000 or so clones listed, around 85% were seen once. The sequencing used CD4+ or CD8+ T cells sorted from blood, collected in a trial of the OX40 agonist ivuxolimab. Receptor source: an adult with an advanced solid tumor such as melanoma, head and neck, liver or kidney cancer.

V is TRBV5-5 and J is TRBJ2-4, with TRBD1 matching 10 bases. The CDR3 covers 15 residues. J lost 7 bases, V lost 4 bases, and 8 bases had no gene match. Germline lookup yields CDR1 SGHKS and CDR2 YYEKEE (reference sequence). CDR3 loop: CASSTTTGGNNIQYF. CDR3 in DNA: TGTGCCAGCAGCACCACGACAGGGGGCAATAACATTCAGTACTTC.

The chain has TRBV7-2 and TRBJ1-1, with D perhaps TRBD1 (6 bases). The CDR3 runs to 15 residues. Trimming stripped 0 bases from V and 1 base from J, with 9 bases between. Germline V CDR1 and CDR2: SGHTA, FQGNSA. The CDR3 DNA follows: TGTGCCAGCAGCTTAGCGGGGGCGGGGAACACTGAAGCTTTCTTT. Translated: CASSLAGAGNTEAFF. The whole variable domain, remainder taken from reference TRBV7-2 and TRBJ1-1, is GAGVSQSPSNKVTEKGKDVELRCDPISGHTALYWYRQSLGQGLEFLIYFQGNSAPDKSGLPSDRFSAERTGGSVSTLTIQRTQQEDSAVYLCASSLAGAGNTEAFFGQGTRLTVV.

The gene calls are TRBV25-1 and TRBJ1-1; no reliable D call. Germline assignment: CDR1 MGHDK and CDR2 SYGVNS. CDR3 length equals 13 residues. V shed 2 bases and J shed 0 bases, with 4 bases lying between them. The CDR3 DNA reads TGTGCCAGCAGTGAAGGGTTGAACACTGAAGCTTTCTTT. Translation: CASSEGLNTEAFF.

The chain couples TRBV6-5 to TRBJ1-6, with D possibly TRBD1 on 5 matching bases. This CDR3 has 13 residues. Germline V gene sequence: CDR1 MNHEY, CDR2 SVGAGI. Trimming took 6 bases from V and 10 from J, leaving 13 bases between them. The CDR3 sequence: CASRGLQGSPLHF. The CDR3 bases are TGTGCCAGCAGGGGACTCCAGGGATCACCCCTCCACTTT.

This clone has just one count. This CDR3 reads CASSLARGEQFF. The CDR3, as DNA: TGTGCCAGCAGCTTAGCGCGGGGTGAGCAGTTCTTC. The V gene is TRBV7-6, the J gene TRBJ2-1; perhaps TRBD2 as D (6 bases). This CDR3 comprises 12 residues. Germline CDR1 is SGHVS and CDR2 is FNYEAQ. Between the trimmed V and J ends, which lost 0 bases and 9 bases, there was a span of 6 bases. Full variable domain (remainder filled in from reference TRBV7-6 and TRBJ2-1): GAGVSQSPRYKVTKRGQDVALRCDPISGHVSLYWYRQALGQGPEFLTYFNYEAQQDKSGLPNDRFSAERPEGSISTLTIQRTEQRDSAMYRCASSLARGEQFFGPGTRLTVL.

The gene calls are TRBV2 and TRBJ1-5; D is unresolved. This CDR3 has 13 amino acids. Trimming removed 4 bases at V and 4 bases at J, with 8 bases between. Germline lookup yields CDR1 SNHLY and CDR2 FYNNEI. The CDR3 protein is CASSAQPNQPQHF. CDR3 DNA sequence: TGTGCCAGCAGTGCGCAGCCGAATCAGCCCCAGCATTTT.

This chain connects TRBV19 to TRBJ2-2; no firm D call. Germline V gene sequence: CDR1 LNHDA, CDR2 SQIVND (reference sequence). Trimming cost V 5 bases and J 6 bases, with 16 bases left between them. This CDR3 spans 15 amino acids. The CDR3 DNA sequence: TGTGCCAGTAGTGGAAGGGCATCGGTCGCCGGGGAGCTGTTTTTT. This codes for CASSGRASVAGELFF.

The chain couples TRBV19 to TRBJ2-2; D might be TRBD1 or TRBD2, each matching 7 bases. The V gene's germline CDR1 is LNHDA and CDR2 SQIVND (reference sequence). The CDR3 is 14 residues long. Deletions cut 6 bases from V and 6 bases from J, with 14 bases between. The CDR3: CASRAGGAAGELFF. The DNA of the CDR3 is TGTGCCAGTAGGGCAGGGGGGGCTGCCGGGGAGCTGTTTTTT.

This clone was seen only a few times. The chain employs TRBV11-2 and TRBJ1-5; D gene ambiguous. The CDR3 spans 13 residues. Between the trimmed V and J ends, which lost 5 bases and 0 bases, there was a span of 5 bases. The germline gives CDR1 SGHAT, CDR2 FQNNGV. The chain's CDR3 is CASSQHSNQPQHF. CDR3 nucleotides: TGTGCCAGCAGCCAACATAGCAATCAGCCCCAGCATTTT.

Remarks on this clone: One end of the junction is discordant with germline, which a read error may explain. The chain joins TRBV7-7 to TRBJ2-5; 9 bases agree with TRBD1. Germline CDR1 SSHAT, CDR2 FNYEAQ (reference sequence). This CDR3 spans 14 amino acids. The CDR3 is CASSLTGGQETQYF. The DNA of the CDR3 is TGTGCTAGCAGCCTGACAGGGGGGCAAGAGACCCAGTACTTC.

The chain joins TRBV5-1 to TRBJ2-7; possible D gene TRBD2, 5 bases. CDR1 and CDR2 (germline): SGHRS, YFSETQ. This CDR3 spans 13 amino acids. Trimming removed 4 bases from V and 2 bases from J, with 10 bases in between. The CDR3, as DNA: TGCGCCAGCAGCACCGGGATTGCCTACGAGCAGTACTTC. Encoded protein: CASSTGIAYEQYF.

This clone has a handful of counts. The chain employs TRBV7-3 and TRBJ1-6; no definite D call. The CDR3 loop spans 12 amino acids. Trimming took off 4 bases at V and 6 bases at J, with 4 bases between the two ends. Germline V CDR1 and CDR2: SGHTA, FQGTGA. The CDR3 protein is CASSSGNSPLHF. CDR3 DNA: TGTGCCAGCAGCTCGGGTAATTCACCCCTCCACTTT.

The genes are TRBV9 and TRBJ2-3, with D tentatively TRBD1 or TRBD2 (5 bases each). Germline values: CDR1 SGDLS, CDR2 YYNGEE. This CDR3 comprises 15 residues. V was shortened by 4 bases and J by 0 bases, with 12 bases between the two germline ends. CDR3 amino acids: CASSLMGVSTDTQYF. The CDR3 coding sequence is TGTGCCAGCAGCTTGATGGGGGTAAGCACAGATACGCAGTATTTT. The full variable domain, in which reference TRBV9 and TRBJ2-3 provide the parts outside the CDR3, is DSGVTQTPKHLITATGQRVTLRCSPRSGDLSVYWYQQSLDQGLQFLIQYYNGEERAKGNILERFSAQQFPDLHSELNLSSLELGDSALYFCASSLMGVSTDTQYFGPGTRLTVL.

The chain has TRBV7-9 and TRBJ1-2; TRBD1 matches at 10 bases. V was clipped by 0 bases and J by 6 bases; unmatched bases: 4. This CDR3 spans 15 amino acids. Germline CDR1 SEHNR, CDR2 FQNEAQ (reference sequence). DNA of the CDR3: TGTGCCAGCAGCTTAGCCGGGACAGGGGCTCATGGCTACACCTTC. This codes for CASSLAGTGAHGYTF.

The chain has TRBV23-1 and TRBJ1-6, with D perhaps matching TRBD1 (5 bases). TRBV23-1 is an ORF; its function is uncertain. There are 14 residues in the CDR3. Trimming cost V 4 bases and J 7 bases, with 11 bases left between them. The CDR3 DNA reads TGCGCCAGCAGTCGAGGGGCCCGAAATTCACCCCTCCACTTT. Amino acid sequence: CASSRGARNSPLHF.